The 14 T cell receptor beta chains presented below share a single source sample, sequenced in a study of cytomegalovirus exposure and HLA in healthy donors. Amplification used 60 Vbeta primers and 13 Jbeta primers. Data came from immunoSEQ multiplex PCR; TCRdb stores just in-frame clones and leaves some out. The sample has around 92,000 clones, roughly 80% seen once. Sequenced input: PBMCs. Every receptor here comes from a girl aged 2-10 years in good health and CMV-seropositive.

The chain links TRBV6-1 to TRBJ2-3; TRBD1 matches at 10 bases. The germline V gene has CDR1 MNHNS and CDR2 SASEGT. Trimming at V came to 4 bases and at J to 3 bases, leaving 16 bases not matched to a gene. This CDR3 has 19 amino acids. The CDR3 here is CASSGRGQGVTLATDTQYF. CDR3 DNA: TGTGCCAGCAGTGGCCGCGGACAGGGGGTAACACTAGCAACAGATACGCAGTATTTT.

The J gene is TRBJ2-7, the V gene TRBV5-1, with D hard to call. The V and J ends lost 3 bases and 4 bases respectively, with 8 bases between them. Germline-derived CDR1 and CDR2 are SGHRS and YFSETQ. The CDR3 extends over 12 amino acids. CDR3 protein: CASSWSNYEQYF. The CDR3, as DNA: TGCGCCAGCAGCTGGAGCAATTACGAGCAGTACTTC.

The chain has TRBV5-1 and TRBJ1-2, with TRBD1 as a possible D gene (6 bases). The germline gives CDR1 SGHRS, CDR2 YFSETQ. The CDR3 contains 15 residues. Trimming cost V 4 bases and J 0 bases, with 13 bases left between them. As DNA, the CDR3 is TGCGCCAGCAGCGTCGGGACACCGACTAACTATGGCTACACCTTC. This sequence encodes CASSVGTPTNYGYTF.

V is TRBV14 and J is TRBJ2-1, with 10 bases that match TRBD2. Germline loops: CDR1 SGHDN, CDR2 FVKESK. V trimming: 4 bases; J trimming: 6 bases; junction bases outside the gene matches: 6. The CDR3 sequence is 15 residues long. The CDR3 DNA reads TGTGCCAGCAGCCCAGCCGGGACTAGCGTCAATGAGCAGTTCTTC. As protein: CASSPAGTSVNEQFF.

V gene TRBV27 combines with J gene TRBJ2-7, with 10 positions matching TRBD1. Germline V gene lookup returns CDR1 MNHEY and CDR2 SMNVEV (reference sequence). The length of the CDR3 is 14 residues. With 7 bases clipped from V and 5 bases from J, the junction kept 8 bases outside the gene matches. The CDR3, as DNA: TGTGCCAGCACTAGGGGGACAGGGGCGAACGAGCAGTACTTC. Protein: CASTRGTGANEQYF.

This clone was found a few times. The chain has TRBV4-1 and TRBJ1-5; weak D call: TRBD1 (6 bases). Germline CDR1 is MGHRA and CDR2 is YSYEKL. The CDR3 loop spans 14 amino acids. Trimming took off 0 bases at V and 7 bases at J, with 10 bases between the two ends. DNA of the CDR3: TGCGCCAGCAGCCAAGACAGGGGTAGCCAGCCCCAGCATTTT. Its translation: CASSQDRGSQPQHF.

This clone showed up just a few times. The chain carries TRBV5-1 and TRBJ1-1; D remains ambiguous. This CDR3 region has 13 residues. Germline CDR1 and CDR2: SGHRS and YFSETQ. V dropped 0 bases and J dropped 5 bases, with 8 bases sitting between them. The CDR3: CASSLDTETEAFF. DNA for the CDR3: TGCGCCAGCAGCTTGGATACAGAGACTGAAGCTTTCTTT.

V gene TRBV7-9 combines with J gene TRBJ2-1, with 14 nucleotides matching TRBD2. Germline V gene sequence: CDR1 SEHNR, CDR2 FQNEAQ (reference sequence). The CDR3 is made up of 16 amino acids. The junction had 6 bases not matched to a gene; V was cut back by 3 bases and J by 8 bases. CDR3 protein: CASSFWTSGRNDEQFF. CDR3 coding DNA: TGTGCCAGCAGCTTCTGGACTAGCGGGAGGAACGATGAGCAGTTCTTC.

The CDR3 DNA reads as TGTGCCAGCAGACCAGAGAACACTGAAGCTTTCTTT. Amino acids: CASRPENTEAFF. This chain uses TRBV2 with TRBJ1-1; D unclear. Trimming took off 6 bases at V and 1 base at J, with 6 bases between the two ends. The CDR3 consists of 12 residues. CDR1 and CDR2 from the germline V gene are SNHLY and FYNNEI. The full variable domain, completed using reference TRBV2 and TRBJ1-1, is EPEVTQTPSHQVTQMGQEVILRCVPISNHLYFYWYRQILGQKVEFLVSFYNNEISEKSEIFDDQFSVERPDGSNFTLKIRSTKLEDSAMYFCASRPENTEAFFGQGTRLTVV.

A single count supports this clone. The chain joins TRBV19 to TRBJ1-2, with unresolved D. V lost 7 bases, J lost 10 bases, and 13 bases lay in between. CDR3 length: 11 residues. Germline V lookup: CDR1 LNHDA, CDR2 SQIVND (reference sequence). CDR3 bases: TGTGCCAGTATGCAACTACAAGCCTACACCTTC. Its protein is CASMQLQAYTF.

V and J are TRBV19 and TRBJ2-5, with 7 bases fitting TRBD1. CDR3 length: 15 residues. Trimming at V came to 0 bases and at J to 9 bases, leaving 10 bases not matched to a gene. The germline V gene encodes CDR1 LNHDA and CDR2 SQIVND (reference sequence). This chain's CDR3 is CASSIDLRVDRAQYF. The CDR3 DNA reads as TGTGCCAGTAGTATAGATCTCCGGGTAGACAGGGCCCAGTACTTC.

CDR3 DNA: TGCAGCACACGGACAGGGGGGGATTATGGCTACACCTTC. Amino acid sequence: CSTRTGGDYGYTF. The V and J genes are TRBV29-1 and TRBJ1-2; TRBD1 aligns across 10 bases. This CDR3 is 13 amino acids long. Germline CDR1 is SQVTM and CDR2 is ANQGSEA. J was trimmed by 5 bases and V by 8 bases; bases with no gene match: 8.

V is TRBV28 and J is TRBJ2-3, with D unresolved. Per germline, CDR1 MDHEN and CDR2 SYDVKM. This CDR3 contains 9 residues. Trimming took off 8 bases at V and 6 bases at J, with 3 bases between the two ends. The CDR3 region has the DNA TGTGCCAGCGGCGATACGCAGTATTTT. Its translation is CASGDTQYF.

V usage is TRBV27 and J usage is TRBJ1-5; D is perhaps TRBD1 (6 bases). Per germline, CDR1 MNHEY and CDR2 SMNVEV (reference sequence). V shed 5 bases and J shed 5 bases, with 19 bases lying between them. The CDR3 extends over 16 amino acids. CDR3 residues: CASSGSGTTAHQPQHF. The DNA of the CDR3 is TGTGCCAGCAGTGGATCCGGGACAACCGCTCATCAGCCCCAGCATTTT.